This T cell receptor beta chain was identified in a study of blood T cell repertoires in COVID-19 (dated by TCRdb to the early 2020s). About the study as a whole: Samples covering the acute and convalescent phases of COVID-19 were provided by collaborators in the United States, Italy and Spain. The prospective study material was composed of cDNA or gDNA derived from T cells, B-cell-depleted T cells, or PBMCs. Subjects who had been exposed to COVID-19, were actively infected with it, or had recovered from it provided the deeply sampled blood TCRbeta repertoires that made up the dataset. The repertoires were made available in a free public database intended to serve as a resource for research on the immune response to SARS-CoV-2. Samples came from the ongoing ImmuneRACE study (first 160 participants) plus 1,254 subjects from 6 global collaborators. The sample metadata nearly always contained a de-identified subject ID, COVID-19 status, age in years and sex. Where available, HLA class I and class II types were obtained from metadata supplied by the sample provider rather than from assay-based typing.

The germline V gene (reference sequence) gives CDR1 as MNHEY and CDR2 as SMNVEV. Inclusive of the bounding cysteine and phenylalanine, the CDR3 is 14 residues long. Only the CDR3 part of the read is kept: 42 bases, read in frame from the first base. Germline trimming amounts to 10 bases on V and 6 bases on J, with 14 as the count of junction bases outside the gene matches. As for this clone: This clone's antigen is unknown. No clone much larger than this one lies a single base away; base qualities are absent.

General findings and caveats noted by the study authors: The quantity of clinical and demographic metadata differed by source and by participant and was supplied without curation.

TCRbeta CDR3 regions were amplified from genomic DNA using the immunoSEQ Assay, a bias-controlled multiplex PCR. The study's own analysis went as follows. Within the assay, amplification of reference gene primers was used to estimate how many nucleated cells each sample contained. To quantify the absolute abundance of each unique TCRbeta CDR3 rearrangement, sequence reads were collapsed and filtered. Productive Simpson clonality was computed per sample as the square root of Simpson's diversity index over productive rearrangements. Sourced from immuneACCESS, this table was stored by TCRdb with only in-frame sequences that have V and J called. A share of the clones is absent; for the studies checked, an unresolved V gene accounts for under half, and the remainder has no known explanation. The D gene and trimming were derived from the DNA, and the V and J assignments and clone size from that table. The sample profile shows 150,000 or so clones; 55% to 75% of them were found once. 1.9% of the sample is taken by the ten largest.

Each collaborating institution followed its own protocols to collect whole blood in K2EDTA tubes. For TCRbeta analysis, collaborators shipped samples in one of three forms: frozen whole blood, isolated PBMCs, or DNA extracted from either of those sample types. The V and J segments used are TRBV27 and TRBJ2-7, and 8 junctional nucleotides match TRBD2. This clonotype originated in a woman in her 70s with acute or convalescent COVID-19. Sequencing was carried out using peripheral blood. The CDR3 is CATSGGLGSSEQYF. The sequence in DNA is TGTGCCACATCGGGGGGACTAGGTTCTTCCGAGCAGTACTTC.